The 9 T cell receptor beta chains below all came from one sample that was sequenced in a study of T cells in Graves' hyperthyroidism and ophthalmopathy. Amplification of TCR beta CDR3 regions was performed using RNA transcripts as template. TCR CDR3 regions were first amplified by RT-PCR with HTBI primers. TCRdb passed the multiplex PCR reads through MiXCR, listing each CDR3 protein once. The sample holds around 500,000 distinct CDR3 sequences, over 13% seen once. Source material: blood. The receptors shown here come from a young woman with Graves' hyperthyroidism.

In this sample, this clonotype turned up once. J is TRBJ1-3 and V is TRBV16, with D unresolved. The CDR3 runs to 15 residues. Between the trimmed V and J ends, which lost 5 bases and 0 bases, there was a span of 11 bases. Germline values: CDR1 KGHSY, CDR2 FQNENV. The CDR3 DNA reads as TGTGCCAGCAGCAGCGAGCCAAACTCTGGAAACACCATATATTTT. Protein product: CASSSEPNSGNTIYF.

In its sample, this clonotype was seen many times. The chain carries TRBV30 and TRBJ1-1, with no clear D. CDR1 is GTSNPN, CDR2 SVGIG, per germline (reference sequence). Trimming took 7 bases from V and 1 from J, leaving 10 bases between them. The CDR3 consists of 12 residues. The CDR3 region is CASFRGNTEAFF. The CDR3 bases are TGTGCCTCGTTCAGAGGGAACACTGAAGCTTTCTTT.

As concerns this clonotype: A junction boundary mismatches the germline segment, possibly from a read error. The rearrangement joins TRBV7-9 to TRBJ1-6; 10 nucleotides line up with TRBD1. The CDR3 is 15 amino acids. The germline V gene encodes CDR1 SEHNR and CDR2 FQNEAQ (reference sequence). CDR3 residues: CTSSWEDRGNSPLHF. As DNA, the CDR3 is TGTACCAGCAGCTGGGAGGACAGGGGGAATTCACCCCTCCACTTT.

The chain employs TRBV11-3 and TRBJ1-2; no firm D call. Trimming cost V 1 base and J 2 bases, with 14 bases left between them. CDR3 length: 16 amino acids. The V gene's germline CDR1 is SGHNT and CDR2 YENEEA. CDR3 nucleotides: TGTGCCAGCAGCTTAGCCTTTTACAGCTCAAACTATGGCTACACCTTC. Translating it yields CASSLAFYSSNYGYTF.

The table lists this clonotype with a few counts. This chain uses TRBV29-1 with TRBJ1-4; TRBD1 might be the D (6 bases). V shed 3 bases and J shed 7 bases, with 12 bases lying between them. This CDR3 is 13 amino acids long. CDR1 is SQVTM and CDR2 is ANQGSEA in the germline V gene. CDR3 nucleotides: TGCAGCGTTGACGAGGGAGGGGGTGAAAAACTGTTTTTT. It codes for CSVDEGGGEKLFF.

The CDR3 loop reads CAISGKPNTEAFF. The CDR3 nucleotides read TGTGCCATCAGTGGCAAGCCGAACACTGAAGCTTTCTTT. The rearrangement uses TRBV10-3 and TRBJ1-1; D call uncertain. Trimming stripped 4 bases from V and 1 base from J, with 7 bases between. Germline values: CDR1 ENHRY, CDR2 SYGVKD. The CDR3 is 13 residues long.

This clonotype was counted between two and nine times. The chain carries TRBV6-1 and TRBJ2-7; TRBD1 is a possible D gene (6 bases). Germline-derived CDR1 and CDR2 are MNHNS and SASEGT. V shed 10 bases and J shed 2 bases, with 15 bases lying between them. The CDR3 is 13 amino acids. CDR3 region: CAISLRGPYEQYF. Here the CDR3 DNA reads TGTGCCATAAGTCTCAGGGGACCCTACGAGCAGTACTTC.

This clonotype was seen repeatedly, ten times or more. V usage is TRBV6-5 and J usage is TRBJ2-1, with 8 bases lining up with TRBD2. With V trimmed by 0 bases and J by 10 bases, 8 bases remained unmatched. From germline, CDR1 is MNHEY and CDR2 SVGAGI. The CDR3 runs 15 residues. CDR3 sequence (DNA): TGTGCCAGCAGTTACTCTCGGGAGGGAGGACGAGAGCAGTTCTTC. Protein: CASSYSREGGREQFF.

By share, this clonotype counts as medium-sized (0.01 to 0.1%). This chain links TRBV12-3 or TRBV12-4 with TRBJ1-1; D unclear. Trimming pared 5 bases from V and 4 bases from J, leaving 11 bases between. The CDR3 loop spans 13 amino acids. The CDR3 sequence is CASSMTRGTEAFF. In nucleotides, the CDR3 is TGTGCCAGCAGTATGACTCGAGGCACTGAAGCTTTCTTT.